This T cell receptor (beta chain) was sequenced during a study of blood T cell repertoires in COVID-19. Study context: Samples representing acute and convalescent COVID-19 were sourced from the United States, Italy and Spain. The cDNA or gDNA used as material had been derived from T cells, B-cell-depleted T cells, or PBMCs.

Germline CDR1 SGHRS, CDR2 YFSETQ. V was trimmed by 1 base and J by 3 bases, leaving 7 bases between them. The CDR3 has 13 residues. As for this clone: This CDR3 is also generated by other DNA sequences in the sample.

In the original analysis: Reference gene primer amplification in the assay estimated nucleated cell counts. This table comes from immunoSEQ multiplex PCR, and its TCRdb copy is limited to in-frame clones, with some not included. V and J calls and clone size are as listed in that table; D and trimming were resolved from the DNA. The sample records around 450,000 clones, approximately 90% being singletons. The rearrangement joins TRBV5-1 to TRBJ1-2; D perhaps matches TRBD1 (5 bases). The source is a woman between 25 and 40 years old with acute or convalescent COVID-19. The specimen was peripheral blood. CDR3 in DNA: TGCGCCAGCAGCTTGCAGGGCGACTATGGCTACACCTTC. Residues: CASSLQGDYGYTF.